This T cell receptor (beta chain) is from a study of blood T cell repertoires in COVID-19. The repertoire was sequenced with immunoSEQ multiplex PCR; TCRdb's copy has only in-frame clones and lacks some. The data show approximately 75,000 clones, around nine tenths seen once. This sequence was found in an elderly man with COVID-19, enrolled during active disease. Sequencing was done on a sample of peripheral blood.

CDR3 nucleotides: TGTGCCAGCAGCTTGGATCCAGTGGCTGAAGCTTTCTTT. Its translation: CASSLDPVAEAFF. The rearrangement uses TRBV5-4 and TRBJ1-1; D gene unclear. This CDR3 is 13 amino acids long. V lost 0 bases to trimming and J lost 6 bases, with 9 bases between them. Germline V gives CDR1 SGHNT, CDR2 YYREEE (reference sequence). The variable domain in full, with the rest retrieved from reference TRBV5-4 and TRBJ1-1, is ETGVTQSPTHLIKTRGQQVTLRCSSQSGHNTVSWYQQALGQGPQFIFQYYREEENGRGNFPPRFSGLQFPNYSSELNVNALELDDSALYLCASSLDPVAEAFFGQGTRLTVV.